The TCR beta chain under discussion was sequenced for a study of T cells in Graves' hyperthyroidism and ophthalmopathy. RNA transcripts served as the template for amplifying TCR beta CDR3 regions. A first-round RT-PCR of the TCR CDR3 used the HTBI primer set. TCRdb re-derived calls from the multiplex PCR reads in MiXCR, one entry per CDR3 protein. This table holds under 300,000 distinct CDR3 sequences, roughly 14% found once. The study's findings and limits: Separating ophthalmopathy from stable hyperthyroidism was achieved by a 13 V-J model.

The CDR3 runs to 15 residues. Germline V gene sequence: CDR1 SGHAT, CDR2 FQNNGV. V was pared by 3 bases and J by 3 bases, with 8 bases of the junction left unmatched. Subjects aged 18 to 65 presented with newly diagnosed hyperthyroidism of less than 2 months' duration. Patients having uncontrolled infection, another autoimmune disease, pregnancy or lactation were not included. This clonotype was counted at least ten times. The antigen remains undetermined. Source material: blood. The chain has TRBV11-2 and TRBJ2-7, with 7 bases aligning to TRBD1. The clonotype was recovered from a woman in her twenties or thirties with Graves' hyperthyroidism that later progressed to Graves' ophthalmopathy. CDR3 nucleotides: TGTGCCAGCAGCTTGTTCGGGACAGATGACTACGAGCAGTACTTC. This sequence encodes CASSLFGTDDYEQYF.